Below are 23 T cell receptor beta chains sequenced from a single sample in a study of blood T cells in healthy people across ages. Next came a second PCR, run for about 6 to 11 cycles, which used a sample-barcoded 5' primer along with a J-beta primer mix. One entry per CDR3 protein results from TCRdb running MiXCR on the 5' RACE reads. The table lists 850,000 or so distinct CDR3 sequences, roughly 26% of them singletons. The material sequenced was blood. These receptors originate from an elderly woman in good health.

This clonotype was detected many times. The chain uses TRBV7-2 and TRBJ2-5; D is perhaps TRBD2 (6 bases). CDR3 size: 18 residues. Germline assignment: CDR1 SGHTA and CDR2 FQGNSA. Trimming took 3 bases from V and 2 from J, leaving 22 bases between them. The CDR3 DNA follows: TGTGCCAGCAGCTTTTACCCTTTGGGGACTGCCGGACAAGAGACCCAGTACTTC. Translating it yields CASSFYPLGTAGQETQYF.

Only a few counts were recorded for this clonotype. V gene TRBV6-1 combines with J gene TRBJ1-3, with D unresolved. This CDR3 contains 14 residues. V shed 6 bases and J shed 2 bases, with 11 bases lying between them. CDR1 is MNHNS, CDR2 SASEGT, per germline. DNA for the CDR3: TGTGCCAGCAGGATCAAGACCGCTGGAAACACCATATATTTT. Translating gives CASRIKTAGNTIYF.

In this sample, this clonotype turned up many times. The V gene is TRBV28, the J gene TRBJ2-7, with TRBD1 matching 12 bases. With V trimmed by 5 bases and J by 5 bases, 10 bases remained unmatched. Germline CDR1 is MDHEN and CDR2 is SYDVKM. CDR3 length equals 16 residues. DNA for the CDR3: TGTGCCAGCAGTCCCAGCGCCGGGACAGGGGGCCACGAGCAGTACTTC. Residues: CASSPSAGTGGHEQYF.

This clonotype has at least ten counts. The J gene is TRBJ1-2, the V gene TRBV4-2, with a weak D call TRBD1 (5 bases). The CDR3 has 14 residues. V lost 1 base to trimming and J lost 5 bases, with 11 bases between them. Per the germline V gene, CDR1 is LGHNA and CDR2 is YNFKEQ. The CDR3 sequence is CASSQAQVSYGYTF. For the CDR3, the DNA is TGTGCCAGCAGCCAAGCACAGGTGTCGTATGGCTACACCTTC.

This clonotype was seen only a few times. J is TRBJ2-1 and V is TRBV6-2 or TRBV6-3; 7 nucleotides agree with TRBD1. The CDR3 is 14 residues long. CDR1 and CDR2 from the germline V gene are MNHEY and SVGEGT. V dropped 3 bases and J dropped 12; count of bases not matched to a gene: 11. The CDR3 coding sequence is TGTGCCAGCAGTTATAAGAGGGGGCTCCCTGTGCAGTTCTTC. As protein: CASSYKRGLPVQFF.

Concerning this clonotype itself: This may arise from a read error, as a much more abundant clone is one base away. The chain is built from TRBV12-3 or TRBV12-4 and TRBJ2-5, with D tentatively TRBD1 (8 bases). V dropped 6 bases and J dropped 11 bases, with 22 bases sitting between them. This CDR3 spans 14 amino acids. In DNA form, the CDR3 reads TGTGCCAGCAGGCGGACAGGGCTAGCGGAAAAGCAGTACTTC. It yields the protein CASRRTGLAEKQYF.

The chain uses TRBV2 and TRBJ1-5, with D hard to call. Germline V gene data show CDR1 as SNHLY and CDR2 as FYNNEI. The CDR3 spans 13 residues. V lost 7 bases, J lost 5 bases, and 12 bases lay in between. Here the CDR3 reads CASTRKEDQPQHF. The CDR3 coding sequence is TGTGCCAGCACCCGAAAGGAGGATCAGCCCCAGCATTTT.

This sequence joins TRBV30 and TRBJ2-7; no firm D call. The V gene lost 4 bases and the J gene lost 3 bases, with 10 bases spanning the gap. Germline CDR1 GTSNPN, CDR2 SVGIG (reference sequence). The CDR3 has 12 amino acids. The CDR3 DNA reads TGTGCCTGGATCGGCAGTAGCTACGAGCAGTACTTC. Its translation: CAWIGSSYEQYF.

This clonotype was recorded at least ten times. In DNA form, the CDR3 reads TGTGCCAGCAGCTTAGCCGGGACAGGGGGCGCATGGAAGACCCAGTACTTC. It translates to CASSLAGTGGAWKTQYF. J is TRBJ2-5 and V is TRBV7-2; 12 bases are a match to TRBD1. The CDR3 contains 17 residues. Germline V CDR1 and CDR2: SGHTA, FQGNSA. The ends lost 0 bases at V and 6 bases at J; junction bases unmatched: 8.

To note about this clonotype: A much larger clone differs by one base, so this may be a read error. V is TRBV20-1 and J is TRBJ1-2; TRBD1 agrees at 10 bases. The CDR3 is 16 residues long. Germline values: CDR1 DFQATT, CDR2 SNEGSKA (reference sequence). V lost 0 bases, J lost 8 bases, and 12 bases stayed unmatched. CDR3 in DNA: TGCAGTGCTAGAGAAGCCGGGACAGGGGTCGGAAGAGGCTACACCTTC. Amino acids: CSAREAGTGVGRGYTF.

The sample holds many counts of this clonotype. The V gene is TRBV20-1, the J gene TRBJ1-1; TRBD1 is a possible D gene (6 bases). This CDR3 is 13 amino acids long. V lost 6 bases, J lost 0 bases, and 11 bases lay in between. Germline CDR1 reads DFQATT; CDR2 reads SNEGSKA (reference sequence). The chain's CDR3 is CSAWDNMNTEAFF. In DNA, the CDR3 is TGCAGTGCCTGGGACAATATGAACACTGAAGCTTTCTTT.

Ten or more counts support this clonotype. The chain is built from TRBV7-9 and TRBJ2-4; 7 bases map to TRBD2. Per the germline V gene, CDR1 is SEHNR and CDR2 is FQNEAQ (reference sequence). V shed 5 bases, J shed 0 bases, and the junction held 10 bases outside the gene matches. The CDR3 has 17 residues. The CDR3 DNA sequence: TGTGCCAGCAGCACCCCCGGGGGGAATATAGCCAAAAACATTCAGTACTTC. This gives the protein CASSTPGGNIAKNIQYF.

This clonotype was observed many times. The V and J genes are TRBV10-3 and TRBJ1-1; 7 bases are shared with TRBD1. Losses at the gene ends were 10 bases for V and 0 bases for J; bases not matched to a gene: 5. Germline loops: CDR1 ENHRY, CDR2 SYGVKD. The CDR3 extends over 13 amino acids. The CDR3 bases are TGTGCCACTACGACAGGGTTGAACACTGAAGCTTTCTTT. Its translation is CATTTGLNTEAFF.

The gene calls are TRBV6-5 and TRBJ2-5; 9 nucleotides align to TRBD1. Matching the DNA end better, TRBJ2-7 makes the J call doubtful. CDR1 is MNHEY, CDR2 SVGAGI, per germline. This CDR3 contains 13 residues. The CDR3 here is CASSSTDRGEQYF. The CDR3 DNA reads as TGTGCCAGCAGTTCCACGGACAGGGGCGAGCAGTACTTC.

The J gene is TRBJ1-6, the V gene TRBV20-1, with 9 bases lining up with TRBD1. Germline CDR1 and CDR2: DFQATT and SNEGSKA (reference sequence). The CDR3 contains 14 residues. The V and J ends lost 4 bases and 7 bases, in that order; junction bases with no gene match: 5. The CDR3 here is CSAKQGAGNSPLHF. For the CDR3, the DNA is TGCAGTGCTAAACAGGGGGCTGGGAATTCACCCCTCCACTTT.

Ten or more counts support this clonotype. The rearrangement links TRBV7-8 to TRBJ2-5, with TRBD2 matching 15 bases. Looked up from germline, CDR1 is SGHVS and CDR2 is FQNEAQ. With 4 bases clipped from V and 0 bases from J, the junction kept 6 bases outside the gene matches. The CDR3 extends over 18 amino acids. In DNA, the CDR3 is TGTGCCAGCAGCTCGGGACTAGCGGGGGGAGGGTACCAAGAGACCCAGTACTTC. This gives the protein CASSSGLAGGGYQETQYF.

This clonotype showed up just a few times. This chain connects TRBV7-9 to TRBJ2-2; D is perhaps TRBD2 (6 bases). The CDR3 loop spans 15 amino acids. V lost 3 bases and J lost 6, with 14 bases in between. Germline V gene sequence: CDR1 SEHNR, CDR2 FQNEAQ (reference sequence). In DNA, the CDR3 is TGTGCCAGCAGCTTTGATCTAGCGTCCGCCGGGGAGCTGTTTTTT. Its translation: CASSFDLASAGELFF.

At least ten counts were recorded for this clonotype. The gene calls are TRBV10-3 and TRBJ2-5; a possible D gene is TRBD1 (5 bases). The V and J ends lost 8 bases and 1 base respectively, with 17 bases between them. Germline CDR1 reads ENHRY; CDR2 reads SYGVKD. The CDR3 length is 15 residues. The CDR3 loop reads CAIRGVGQGQETQYF. CDR3 coding DNA: TGTGCCATCCGTGGGGTCGGTCAGGGCCAAGAGACCCAGTACTTC.

This clonotype has at least ten counts. The CDR3 protein is CASSLDGRGDTQYF. Written as DNA, the CDR3 is TGTGCCAGCAGCCTAGATGGTCGAGGAGATACGCAGTATTTT. The rearrangement uses TRBV7-2 and TRBJ2-3; no reliable D call. The CDR3 sequence is 14 residues long. CDR1 SGHTA and CDR2 FQGNSA come from the germline V gene. The ends were cut back, 5 bases at V and 5 bases at J, with 14 bases in the middle. Drawing the rest from reference TRBV7-2 and TRBJ2-3, the complete variable domain is GAGVSQSPSNKVTEKGKDVELRCDPISGHTALYWYRQSLGQGLEFLIYFQGNSAPDKSGLPSDRFSAERTGGSVSTLTIQRTQQEDSAVYLCASSLDGRGDTQYFGPGTRLTVL.

This clonotype showed up just a few times. The chain's CDR3 is CSATRGANTGELFF. As DNA, the CDR3 is TGCAGTGCTACCAGGGGAGCGAACACCGGGGAGCTGTTTTTT. The chain combines TRBV20-1 with TRBJ2-2, with D possibly matching TRBD1 (6 bases). The CDR3 runs 14 residues. Germline V CDR1 and CDR2: DFQATT, SNEGSKA (reference sequence). Trimming took 4 bases from V and 0 from J, leaving 9 bases between them.

In regard to this clonotype: A read error may explain this, as a much larger clone is one base away. The chain couples TRBV6-2 or TRBV6-3 to TRBJ2-5; no clear D. Germline values: CDR1 MNHEY, CDR2 SVGEGT. This CDR3 is built from 12 residues. V shed 4 bases and J shed 11 bases, with 14 bases lying between them. The CDR3 loop is CASSSTASAQYF. The CDR3 DNA reads as TGTGCCAGCAGTTCTACTGCGTCCGCGCAGTACTTC.

In this sample, this clonotype turned up many times. The chain links TRBV5-1 to TRBJ2-2, with 8 bases lining up with TRBD2. Germline CDR1 reads SGHRS; CDR2 reads YFSETQ. V shed 5 bases and J 2 bases; nucleotides not matched to a gene: 5. The CDR3 covers 15 residues. As DNA, the CDR3 is TGCGCCAGCAGAGATAGCGGGGTTAACACCGGGGAGCTGTTTTTT. It encodes CASRDSGVNTGELFF.

Comment on this clonotype: The junction does not match germline at one end; this may be a read error. The gene calls are TRBV19 and TRBJ1-2; D call uncertain. Germline V gene sequence: CDR1 LNHDA, CDR2 SQIVND (reference sequence). There are 14 residues in the CDR3. CDR3 region: CASSTGAGNYGCTF. CDR3 nucleotide sequence: TGTGCCAGTAGTACAGGAGCGGGGAACTATGGCTGCACCTTC.